The clone carrying this TCR beta chain was recorded a few times. Its antigen remains unknown. The length of the CDR3 is 15 residues. V lost 0 bases to trimming and J lost 1 base, with 11 bases between them. From germline, CDR1 is SGHDT and CDR2 YYEEEE. TCRdb used MiXCR to reprocess the reads, holding one entry per CDR3 protein. The sample has about 920,000 distinct CDR3 sequences, approximately 33% seen once. The sample originates from a study of T cell repertoires in cytomegalovirus infection. Study context: It was recently identified HLA-C-restricted and well-studied HLA-B-restricted CMV epitopes that the study used. Shared public TCR beta signatures pointed to both CMV infection and a matching HLA type.

Sequencing used cultured CD8+ T cells from PBMCs, obtained from culture after CMV antigen stimulation. The clonotype comes from a human donor in good health (CMV status not recorded). Some clones in this sample may be carry-over from other donors' samples. This chain links TRBV5-6 with TRBJ2-7; D may match TRBD1 or TRBD2 (5 bases each). This CDR3 reads CASSLDWGSSYEQYF. The CDR3 DNA reads as TGTGCCAGCAGCTTGGACTGGGGGAGTTCCTACGAGCAGTACTTC.